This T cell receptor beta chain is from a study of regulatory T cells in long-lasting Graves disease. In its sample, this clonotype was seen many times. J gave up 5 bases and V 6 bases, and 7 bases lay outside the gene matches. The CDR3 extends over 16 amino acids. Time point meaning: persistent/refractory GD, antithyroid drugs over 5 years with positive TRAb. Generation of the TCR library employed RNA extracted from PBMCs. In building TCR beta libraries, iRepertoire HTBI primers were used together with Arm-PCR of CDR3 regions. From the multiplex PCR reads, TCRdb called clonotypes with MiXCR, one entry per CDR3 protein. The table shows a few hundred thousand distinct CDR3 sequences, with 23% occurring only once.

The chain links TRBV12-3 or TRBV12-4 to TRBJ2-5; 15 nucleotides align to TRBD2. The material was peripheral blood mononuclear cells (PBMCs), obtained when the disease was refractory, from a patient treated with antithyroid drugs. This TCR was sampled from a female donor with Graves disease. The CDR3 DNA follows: TGTGCCAGCAGCCGAGGACTAGCGGGAGGGTTGGAGACCCAGTACTTC. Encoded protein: CASSRGLAGGLETQYF.